This is a list of T cell receptor beta chains from one sample in a study of blood T cell repertoires in COVID-19. Assay: immunoSEQ multiplex PCR; the TCRdb copy retains only in-frame clones and omits some. Of around 140,000 clones in the sample, around nine tenths are singletons; the top ten hold about 1.5%. Source material: peripheral blood. The receptor source for this set is a human donor in a cohort sampled during active COVID-19. CDR3s include the opening cysteine and the closing phenylalanine or tryptophan. Each record gives: clone size, V gene, CDR3 length, CDR3 protein. The size field is filled for only some rows; it gives once, few, many or a size class.

NA TRBV7-7 14 CASSLGGQSYEQYF
NA TRBV9 14 CASSAALDTGELFF
NA TRBV11-2 19 CASSLAEGWVWVNTGELFF
NA TRBV2 15 CASSAERGHTDTQYF
once TRBV5-1 15 CASSGGLVSYGEQFF
NA TRBV6-6 13 CASSYSKSYEQYF
few TRBV28 12 CASSLTGDEQYF
once TRBV6-5 15 CASSSPGTRPYEQYF
NA TRBV5-6 15 CASSFGQGASSPLHF
NA TRBV18 15 CASSEAGGPVDEQFF
NA TRBV29-1 12 CSVVTGNEKLFF
NA TRBV15 15 CATSRGTVSGNTIYF
NA TRBV5-1 15 CASSLIPGQGNIQYF
NA TRBV7-2 15 CASSPGTGGNTEAFF
NA TRBV12-5 15 CASGLAQGLNSPLHF
NA TRBV18 16 CASSPLRSQDSYEQYF
NA TRBV7-2 15 CASSLARADTGELFF
NA TRBV6-2/TRBV6-3 15 CASSYSNRFYTEAFF
NA TRBV3-1/TRBV3-2 15 CASSQVGDRDYGYTF
NA TRBV30 18 CAWRNPGDRGQILYGYTF
NA TRBV2 15 CASSASGGGTGELFF
NA TRBV29-1 14 CSVGLGQGRETQYF
NA TRBV4-3 16 CASSQDLLTSTDTQYF
NA TRBV2 15 CASSADRGAYNEQFF
NA TRBV9 13 CASSAGDRGGYTF
NA TRBV5-1 15 CAGSLDLLGADTQYF
NA TRBV4-1 13 CASSQGVDSPLHF
NA TRBV5-4 14 CASRPSGGDNEQFF
NA TRBV5-1 16 CASSTRTGTGGYEQYF